This T cell receptor beta chain was sequenced in a study of beta chain features in type 1 diabetes. Study findings and constraints: There were fewer insertions and more deletions at the VDJ junctions of type 1 diabetes patients. For TCRB rearrangement, an influence of HLA type remained unresolved here. Moderately but significantly shorter TCRB CDR3s were found in Type 1 diabetes patients in all four CD4+ subsets. Equally in patients and controls, PCR might preferentially amplify shorter templates.

The V end was cut by 0 bases, the J end by 4 bases, with 4 bases between. The length of the CDR3 is 12 residues. Germline V gene sequence: CDR1 SGDLS, CDR2 YYNGEE. Since all of the isolated RNA was reverse transcribed, expressed TCRB transcripts were what got sequenced. Generated by immunoSEQ multiplex PCR, the TCRdb table keeps only in-frame clones and is missing some. This table holds roughly 730,000 clones, around an eighth found once. It was one heparinised blood draw, averaging around 110 mL, that each donor gave. A note on this clone: Its antigen is not known. Distinct nucleotide sequences in the sample also encode this CDR3.

The sequence was obtained from a man aged 18 to 30 with type 1 diabetes. The specimen was naive CD4+ T cells from blood. The chain combines TRBV9 with TRBJ2-5; D not resolved. In nucleotides, the CDR3 is TGTGCCAGCAGCGTAGGTTCAGAGACCCAGTACTTC. It is translated as CASSVGSETQYF.